This TCR beta chain was captured in a study of cytomegalovirus exposure and HLA in healthy donors. Findings and limits, study-wide: In a later analysis, TCR beta V- and J-gene trimming showed a link to a missense DCLRE1C variant.

Note on this clone: Its antigen is unidentified.

A multiplex PCR was run with 60 Vbeta primers and 13 Jbeta primers. The assay was immunoSEQ multiplex PCR, and TCRdb's table has in-frame clones only and misses some. Of 150,000 to 200,000 clones listed, about 80% are singletons. Germline V CDR1 and CDR2: MNHEY, SVGAGI. The CDR3 covers 16 residues. The V and J ends lost 4 bases and 8 bases, in that order; junction bases with no gene match: 10. The TCR was taken from a boy aged 10-17 years in good health and CMV-seronegative. Sequenced: PBMCs. This sequence joins TRBV6-5 and TRBJ1-4, with TRBD1 identical over 10 bases. CDR3 loop: CASSSLGTGVEEKLFF. The CDR3 coding sequence is TGTGCCAGCAGTTCTCTCGGGACAGGGGTAGAAGAAAAACTGTTTTTT.